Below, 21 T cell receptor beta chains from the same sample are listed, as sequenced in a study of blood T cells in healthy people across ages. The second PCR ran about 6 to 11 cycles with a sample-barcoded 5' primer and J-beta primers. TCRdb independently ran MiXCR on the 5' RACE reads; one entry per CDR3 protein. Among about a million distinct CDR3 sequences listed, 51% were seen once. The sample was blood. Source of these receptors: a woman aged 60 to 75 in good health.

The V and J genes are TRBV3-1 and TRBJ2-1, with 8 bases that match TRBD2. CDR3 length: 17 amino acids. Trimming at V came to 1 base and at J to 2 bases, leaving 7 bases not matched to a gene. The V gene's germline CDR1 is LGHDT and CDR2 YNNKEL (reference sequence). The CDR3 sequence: CASSQAILAGTYNEQFF. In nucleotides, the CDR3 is TGTGCCAGCAGCCAAGCGATCCTAGCGGGTACCTACAATGAGCAGTTCTTC.

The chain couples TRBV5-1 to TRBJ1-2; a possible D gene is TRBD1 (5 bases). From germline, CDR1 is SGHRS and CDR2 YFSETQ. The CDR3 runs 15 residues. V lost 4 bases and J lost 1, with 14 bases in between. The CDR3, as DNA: TGCGCCAGCAGCGCGGGGACGGATTTTAACTATGGCTACACCTTC. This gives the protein CASSAGTDFNYGYTF.

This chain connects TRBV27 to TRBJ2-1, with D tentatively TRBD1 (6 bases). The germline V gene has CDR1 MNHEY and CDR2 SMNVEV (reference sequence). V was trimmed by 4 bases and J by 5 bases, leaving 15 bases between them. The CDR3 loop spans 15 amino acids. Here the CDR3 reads CASSYRDMGDNEQFF. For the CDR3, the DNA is TGTGCCAGCAGTTACCGGGACATGGGGGACAATGAGCAGTTCTTC.

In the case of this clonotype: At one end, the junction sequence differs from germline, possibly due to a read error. CDR3 sequence (DNA): TGTGCCGGCAGCTCGGGACCGACCTACGAGCAGTACTTC. Translating it yields CAGSSGPTYEQYF. The rearrangement uses TRBV7-3 and TRBJ2-7; D possibly matches TRBD1 or TRBD2 (5 bases each). Germline CDR1 SGHTA, CDR2 FQGTGA. This CDR3 spans 13 amino acids. The whole variable domain, remainder taken from reference TRBV7-3 and TRBJ2-7, is GAGVSQTPSNKVTEKGKYVELRCDPISGHTALYWYRQSLGQGPEFLIYFQGTGAADDSGLPNDRFFAVRPEGSVSTLKIQRTERGDSAVYLCAGSSGPTYEQYFGPGTRLTVT.

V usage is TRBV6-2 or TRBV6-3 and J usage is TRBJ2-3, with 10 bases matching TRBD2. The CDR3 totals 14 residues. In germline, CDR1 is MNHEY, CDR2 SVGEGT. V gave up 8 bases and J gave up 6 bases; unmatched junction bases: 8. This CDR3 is CASGAGGPIDTQYF. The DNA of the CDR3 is TGTGCCAGCGGAGCGGGAGGGCCCATCGATACGCAGTATTTT.

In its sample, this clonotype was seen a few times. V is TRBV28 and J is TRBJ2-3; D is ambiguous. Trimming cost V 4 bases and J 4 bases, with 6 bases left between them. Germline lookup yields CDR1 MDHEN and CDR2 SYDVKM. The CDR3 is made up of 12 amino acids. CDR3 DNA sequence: TGTGCCAGCAGTTCTATAGCAGATACGCAGTATTTT. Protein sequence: CASSSIADTQYF.

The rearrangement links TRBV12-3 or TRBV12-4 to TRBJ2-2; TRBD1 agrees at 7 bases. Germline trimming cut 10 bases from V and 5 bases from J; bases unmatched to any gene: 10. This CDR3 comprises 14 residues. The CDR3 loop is CATANRGWTGELFF. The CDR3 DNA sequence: TGTGCCACCGCAAACAGGGGTTGGACCGGGGAGCTGTTTTTT.

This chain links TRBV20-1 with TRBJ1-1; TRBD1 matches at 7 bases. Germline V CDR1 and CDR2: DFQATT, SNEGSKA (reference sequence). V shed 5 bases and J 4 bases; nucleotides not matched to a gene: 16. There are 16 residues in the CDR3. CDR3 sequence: CSAWTGQRFTGTEAFF. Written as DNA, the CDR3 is TGCAGTGCTTGGACAGGTCAGAGATTCACGGGCACTGAAGCTTTCTTT.

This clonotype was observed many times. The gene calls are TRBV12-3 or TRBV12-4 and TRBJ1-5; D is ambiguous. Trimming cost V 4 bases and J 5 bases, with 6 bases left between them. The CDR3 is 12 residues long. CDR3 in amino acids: CASSSRHQPQHF. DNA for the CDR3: TGTGCCAGCAGTTCGCGGCATCAGCCCCAGCATTTT.

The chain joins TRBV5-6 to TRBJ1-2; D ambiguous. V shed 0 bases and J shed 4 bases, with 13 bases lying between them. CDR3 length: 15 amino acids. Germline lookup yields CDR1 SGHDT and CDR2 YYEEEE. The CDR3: CASSLVGYSVYGYTF. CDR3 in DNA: TGTGCCAGCAGCTTGGTGGGATATTCGGTCTATGGCTACACCTTC.

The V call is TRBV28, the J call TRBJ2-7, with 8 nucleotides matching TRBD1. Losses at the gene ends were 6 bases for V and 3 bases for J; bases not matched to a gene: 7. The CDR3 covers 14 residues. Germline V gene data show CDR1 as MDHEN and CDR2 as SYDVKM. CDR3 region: CASRPPGQVYEQYF. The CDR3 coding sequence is TGTGCCAGCAGACCCCCGGGACAGGTCTACGAGCAGTACTTC.

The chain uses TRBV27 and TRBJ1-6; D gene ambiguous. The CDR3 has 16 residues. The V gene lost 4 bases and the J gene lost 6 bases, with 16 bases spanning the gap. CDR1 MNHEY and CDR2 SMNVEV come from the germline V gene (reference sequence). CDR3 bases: TGTGCCAGCAGTTCTCAAAATCGGGGTGGTAATTCACCCCTCCACTTT. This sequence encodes CASSSQNRGGNSPLHF.

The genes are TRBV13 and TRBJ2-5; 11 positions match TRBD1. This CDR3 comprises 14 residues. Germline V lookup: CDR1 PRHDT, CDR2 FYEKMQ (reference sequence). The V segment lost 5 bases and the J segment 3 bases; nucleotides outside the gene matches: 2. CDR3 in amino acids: CASSGGQGEETQYF. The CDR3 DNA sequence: TGTGCCAGCAGCGGGGGACAGGGGGAAGAGACCCAGTACTTC.

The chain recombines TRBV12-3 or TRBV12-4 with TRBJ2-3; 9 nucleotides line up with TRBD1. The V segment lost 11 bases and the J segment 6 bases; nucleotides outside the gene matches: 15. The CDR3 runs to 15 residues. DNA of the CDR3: TGTGCCTCGTCACCGGACAGGGGCCGTATGGATACGCAGTATTTT. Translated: CASSPDRGRMDTQYF.

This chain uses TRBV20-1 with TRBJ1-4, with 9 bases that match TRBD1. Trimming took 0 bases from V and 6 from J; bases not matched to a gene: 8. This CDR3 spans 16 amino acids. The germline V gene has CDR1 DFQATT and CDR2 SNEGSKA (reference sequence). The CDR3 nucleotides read TGCAGTGCTAGAGATTCCGCGACAGGGGGGTATGAAAAACTGTTTTTT. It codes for CSARDSATGGYEKLFF.

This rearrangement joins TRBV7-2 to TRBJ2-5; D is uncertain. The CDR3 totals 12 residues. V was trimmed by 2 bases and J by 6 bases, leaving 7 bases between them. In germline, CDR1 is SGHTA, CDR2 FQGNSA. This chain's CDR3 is CASSLLGQTQYF. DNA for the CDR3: TGTGCCAGCAGCTTATTAGGACAGACCCAGTACTTC.

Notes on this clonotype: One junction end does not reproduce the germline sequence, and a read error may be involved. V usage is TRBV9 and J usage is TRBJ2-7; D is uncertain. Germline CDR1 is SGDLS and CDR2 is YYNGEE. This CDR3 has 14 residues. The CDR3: CAGSVEASSYEQYF. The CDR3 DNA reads TGTGCCGGCAGCGTAGAGGCTAGCTCCTACGAGCAGTACTTC.

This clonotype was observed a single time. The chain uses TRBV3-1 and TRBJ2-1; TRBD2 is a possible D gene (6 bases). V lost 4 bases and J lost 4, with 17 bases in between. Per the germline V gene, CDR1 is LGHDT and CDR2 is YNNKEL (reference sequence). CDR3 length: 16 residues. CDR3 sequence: CASSPTEVAEYNEQFF. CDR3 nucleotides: TGTGCCAGCAGCCCTACCGAGGTAGCGGAGTACAATGAGCAGTTCTTC.

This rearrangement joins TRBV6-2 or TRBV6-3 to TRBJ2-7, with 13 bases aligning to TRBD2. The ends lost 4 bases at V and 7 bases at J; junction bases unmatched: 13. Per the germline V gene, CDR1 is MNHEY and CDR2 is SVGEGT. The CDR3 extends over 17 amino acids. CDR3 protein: CASSSTSGRIWDDEQYF. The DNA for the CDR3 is TGTGCCAGCAGTTCGACTAGCGGGAGGATTTGGGACGATGAGCAGTACTTC.

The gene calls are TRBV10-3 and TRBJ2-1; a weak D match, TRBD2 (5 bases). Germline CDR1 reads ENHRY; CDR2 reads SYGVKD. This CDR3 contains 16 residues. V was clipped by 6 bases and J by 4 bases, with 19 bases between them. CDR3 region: CAIRDGLAFSYNEQFF. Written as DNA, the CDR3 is TGTGCCATCAGGGACGGGCTAGCTTTTTCTTACAATGAGCAGTTCTTC.

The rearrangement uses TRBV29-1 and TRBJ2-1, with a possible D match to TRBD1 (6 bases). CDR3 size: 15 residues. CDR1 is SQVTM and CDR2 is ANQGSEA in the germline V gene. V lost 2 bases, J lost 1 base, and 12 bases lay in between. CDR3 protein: CSVELRQESYNEQFF. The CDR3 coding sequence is TGCAGCGTTGAACTCCGACAGGAGTCCTACAATGAGCAGTTCTTC.